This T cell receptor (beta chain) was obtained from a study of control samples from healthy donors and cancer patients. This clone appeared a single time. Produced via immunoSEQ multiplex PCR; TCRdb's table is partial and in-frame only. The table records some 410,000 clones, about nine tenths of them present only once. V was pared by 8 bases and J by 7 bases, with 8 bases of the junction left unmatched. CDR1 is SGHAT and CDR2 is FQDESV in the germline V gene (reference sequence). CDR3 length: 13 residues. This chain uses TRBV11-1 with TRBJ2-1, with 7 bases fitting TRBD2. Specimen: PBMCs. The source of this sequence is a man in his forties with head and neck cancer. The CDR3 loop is CASRTAGANEQFF. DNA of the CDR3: TGTGCCAGCCGTACGGCGGGAGCTAATGAGCAGTTCTTC.